This TCR beta chain was documented in a study of cytomegalovirus exposure and HLA in healthy donors. General observations from the study: Solely CMV serostatus was available to characterize immune exposure. Some TCR beta chains (roughly 150 of them) were listed as cytomegalovirus-associated.

The PCR made use of 60 Vbeta and 13 Jbeta primers. Produced via immunoSEQ multiplex PCR; TCRdb's table is partial and in-frame only. The table has about 150,000 clones, 75% to 90% seen once. The J segment lost 4 bases and the V segment lost 1 base, leaving 6 bases of the junction unmatched. Germline V gene lookup returns CDR1 SGHTA and CDR2 FQGNSA. The length of the CDR3 is 15 residues. As regards this clone: Its antigen remains unknown.

Sequenced: PBMCs. This TCR was recovered from a woman aged 25 to 45 in good health and CMV-seronegative. The V and J genes are TRBV7-2 and TRBJ1-2; 7 positions agree with TRBD1. The CDR3 spells CASSLGDRAGYGYTF. CDR3 coding DNA: TGTGCCAGCAGCTTAGGAGACAGGGCGGGCTATGGCTACACCTTC. Combining the CDR3 with reference TRBV7-2 and TRBJ1-2 gives the whole variable domain GAGVSQSPSNKVTEKGKDVELRCDPISGHTALYWYRQSLGQGLEFLIYFQGNSAPDKSGLPSDRFSAERTGGSVSTLTIQRTQQEDSAVYLCASSLGDRAGYGYTFGSGTRLTVV.